This passage covers 20 T cell receptor beta chains from one sample sequenced in a study of shared clonotypes between healthy human individuals. CD8 cells classed as naive were CD45RO-negative and positively selected for CCR7, excluding terminally differentiated effector memory CD45RA+ cells. Libraries were prepared by immunoSEQ multiplex PCR; TCRdb keeps only in-frame clonotypes and omits some of them. Counted here are under 700,000 clones, 90% to 95% occurring once; the ten biggest clones make up over 0.1%. The sample consisted of naive CD8+ T cells sorted from blood. The receptors shown here come from a woman aged 25 to 45 in good health.

The V call is TRBV27, the J call TRBJ1-2, with D perhaps TRBD1 (6 bases). The CDR3 is made up of 20 amino acids. V lost 7 bases to trimming and J lost 5 bases, with 35 bases between them. Germline CDR1 reads MNHEY; CDR2 reads SMNVEV (reference sequence). The CDR3 bases are TGTGCCAGCACTTCACTCATGCGGGGACACCGGAAGAACGAAATTTATGGCTACACCTTC. Encoded protein: CASTSLMRGHRKNEIYGYTF.

As regards this clone: This sample includes further DNA sequences coding for the same CDR3. The chain has TRBV11-2 and TRBJ2-7; D ambiguous. V gave up 3 bases and J gave up 0 bases, with 6 bases separating them. CDR1 and CDR2 (germline): SGHAT, FQNNGV. The CDR3 length is 13 residues. The CDR3 nucleotides read TGTGCCAGCAGCTTTAGTGACTCCTACGAGCAGTACTTC. Its protein is CASSFSDSYEQYF.

Here the CDR3 DNA reads TGCAGCGTTGTGGGGGACGCAACTAATGAAAAACTGTTTTTT. Amino acids: CSVVGDATNEKLFF. V usage is TRBV29-1 and J usage is TRBJ1-4, with a tentative D call TRBD1 (5 bases). The CDR3 extends over 14 amino acids. Germline values: CDR1 SQVTM, CDR2 ANQGSEA. Deletions cut 4 bases from V and 0 bases from J, with 9 bases between.

The chain employs TRBV6-5 and TRBJ2-5; D ambiguous. The CDR3 loop spans 15 amino acids. The V gene's germline CDR1 is MNHEY and CDR2 SVGAGI. The germline V and J ends were trimmed by 0 bases and 1 base, with 9 bases remaining between them. This CDR3 reads CASSYSSVFQETQYF. CDR3 sequence (DNA): TGTGCCAGCAGTTACTCGTCAGTATTCCAAGAGACCCAGTACTTC.

This clone was recorded once. The chain joins TRBV10-2 to TRBJ2-7; D call uncertain. Deletions cut 4 bases from V and 4 bases from J, with 5 bases between. The CDR3 is 11 residues long. Germline loops: CDR1 WSHSY, CDR2 SAAADI. The CDR3 is CASSAGYEQYF. The CDR3 nucleotides are TGCGCCAGCAGTGCTGGTTACGAGCAGTACTTC.

The chain uses TRBV15 and TRBJ2-7, with TRBD2 identical over 12 bases. The CDR3 is made up of 18 amino acids. Germline CDR1 reads LNHNV; CDR2 reads YYDKDF (reference sequence). Trimming took 2 bases from V and 1 from J; bases not matched to a gene: 9. The CDR3 protein is CATSRPELAGGPSYEQYF. CDR3 DNA: TGTGCCACCAGCAGACCCGAACTAGCGGGAGGCCCTTCCTACGAGCAGTACTTC.

As regards this clone: Different DNA sequences within this sample yield the same CDR3. V and J are TRBV27 and TRBJ2-3, with TRBD2 matching over 14 bases. In germline, CDR1 is MNHEY, CDR2 SMNVEV (reference sequence). V shed 4 bases and J 5 bases; nucleotides not matched to a gene: 2. CDR3 length: 15 residues. The CDR3 sequence is CASSSGTSGRDTQYF. The CDR3 DNA sequence: TGTGCCAGCAGTTCTGGGACTAGCGGGAGAGATACGCAGTATTTT.

The V call is TRBV6-6, the J call TRBJ2-5, with unresolved D. Germline lookup yields CDR1 MNHNY and CDR2 SVGAGI (reference sequence). The CDR3 totals 13 residues. V lost 5 bases and J 4 bases, leaving 11 bases between the germline ends. The CDR3 DNA is TGTGCCAGCAGTCCTAGGGTTCGAGAGACCCAGTACTTC. It specifies CASSPRVRETQYF.

The chain uses TRBV7-2 and TRBJ2-3; 7 bases align to TRBD2. The CDR3 has 16 residues. V was clipped by 4 bases and J by 8 bases; unmatched bases: 15. Germline V lookup: CDR1 SGHTA, CDR2 FQGNSA. The CDR3 nucleotides read TGTGCCAGCAGCTCGGTCTTAGCGGGTACTGTAGGTACGCAGTATTTT. Its protein is CASSSVLAGTVGTQYF.

The genes are TRBV7-3 and TRBJ2-1, with 9 bases that match TRBD2. The CDR3 spans 15 residues. From germline, CDR1 is SGHTA and CDR2 FQGTGA. The V and J ends lost 5 bases and 0 bases, in that order; junction bases with no gene match: 2. In DNA form, the CDR3 reads TGTGCCAGCAGCCAACTAGCGGGCTCCTACAATGAGCAGTTCTTC. It codes for CASSQLAGSYNEQFF.

This chain uses TRBV14 with TRBJ2-7, with 9 bases aligning to TRBD2. The CDR3 has 14 residues. After removal of 4 bases from V and 3 bases from J, the junction contained 4 bases not matched to a gene. Per germline, CDR1 SGHDN and CDR2 FVKESK. The CDR3 nucleotides read TGTGCCAGCAGCCGGACTAGCGACTTCTACGAGCAGTACTTC. Translated, it gives CASSRTSDFYEQYF.

This clone was seen just once. The chain is built from TRBV7-8 and TRBJ2-1; tentatively, D is TRBD2 (5 bases). The V and J ends lost 1 base and 0 bases respectively, with 13 bases between them. This CDR3 has 17 residues. Germline loops: CDR1 SGHVS, CDR2 FQNEAQ. CDR3 sequence (DNA): TGTGCCAGCAGCTTAGGGGCTCTAGGGAGCTCCTACAATGAGCAGTTCTTC. Translated: CASSLGALGSSYNEQFF. Full variable domain (outside the CDR3, taken from reference TRBV7-8 and TRBJ2-1): GAGVSQSPRYKVAKRGQDVALRCDPISGHVSLFWYQQALGQGPEFLTYFQNEAQLDKSGLPSDRFFAERPEGSVSTLKIQRTQQEDSAVYLCASSLGALGSSYNEQFFGPGTRLTVL.

This clone showed up just a few times. The CDR3 reads CASSPGPGTDPTQHF. Written as DNA, the CDR3 is TGTGCCAGCTCACCAGGGCCAGGAACCGATCCGACCCAGCATTTT. The V and J genes are TRBV18 and TRBJ1-5, with no clear D. The germline V and J ends were trimmed by 2 bases and 11 bases, with 19 bases remaining between them. Germline V lookup: CDR1 KGHSH, CDR2 LQKENI. The CDR3 runs to 15 residues.

This chain joins TRBV2 and TRBJ1-2; D gene ambiguous. This CDR3 contains 14 residues. Germline CDR1 SNHLY, CDR2 FYNNEI. Trimming cost V 4 bases and J 2 bases, with 11 bases left between them. CDR3 region: CASSGGSENYGYTF. Written as DNA, the CDR3 is TGTGCCAGCAGTGGTGGGTCGGAAAACTATGGCTACACCTTC.

The chain links TRBV4-1 to TRBJ2-5, with unresolved D. TRBJ2-7 matches the DNA end more closely, so the J call is doubtful. The CDR3 runs 15 residues. Per germline, CDR1 MGHRA and CDR2 YSYEKL. The CDR3 DNA reads TGCGCCAGCAGCTTCACTGAGGACCCACGGCGCGAGCAGTACTTC. Translated: CASSFTEDPRREQYF.

This clone was observed once. This same CDR3 is encoded by further DNA sequences in the sample. V gene TRBV27 combines with J gene TRBJ2-7; 8 positions agree with TRBD2. The CDR3 contains 13 residues. CDR1 is MNHEY and CDR2 is SMNVEV in the germline V gene (reference sequence). The junction had 3 bases not matched to a gene; V was cut back by 4 bases and J by 4 bases. Here the CDR3 reads CASSSSGGYEQYF. CDR3 nucleotides: TGTGCCAGCAGTTCCAGCGGGGGATACGAGCAGTACTTC.

The chain is built from TRBV18 and TRBJ2-1, with 7 bases that match TRBD1. Germline CDR1 is KGHSH and CDR2 is LQKENI. With 2 bases clipped from V and 3 bases from J, the junction kept 4 bases outside the gene matches. This CDR3 spans 15 amino acids. In DNA, the CDR3 is TGTGCCAGCTCACCAGCAGGGGGTTTCTACAATGAGCAGTTCTTC. Protein: CASSPAGGFYNEQFF.

The chain has TRBV5-4 and TRBJ2-1; 7 nucleotides line up with TRBD2. Germline lookup yields CDR1 SGHNT and CDR2 YYREEE (reference sequence). This CDR3 spans 15 amino acids. V shed 4 bases and J 6 bases; nucleotides not matched to a gene: 10. The CDR3 DNA reads TGTGCCAGCAGCCCTCGGGAGGCCCTATTCAATGAGCAGTTCTTC. Its protein product is CASSPREALFNEQFF.

The chain combines TRBV5-5 with TRBJ2-7; TRBD2 might be the D (6 bases). The V gene lost 4 bases and the J gene lost 0 bases, with 14 bases spanning the gap. The CDR3 spans 15 residues. CDR1 SGHKS and CDR2 YYEKEE come from the germline V gene (reference sequence). CDR3 DNA: TGTGCCAGCAGCCCCCGGGGGATGGGCTCCTACGAGCAGTACTTC. Protein sequence: CASSPRGMGSYEQYF. Looking up the rest from reference TRBV5-5 and TRBJ2-7 gives the full variable domain: DAGVTQSPTHLIKTRGQQVTLRCSPISGHKSVSWYQQVLGQGPQFIFQYYEKEERGRGNFPDRFSARQFPNYSSELNVNALLLGDSALYLCASSPRGMGSYEQYFGPGTRLTVT.

V and J are TRBV7-9 and TRBJ2-7; D might be TRBD2 (5 bases). CDR3 length: 14 amino acids. Germline V lookup: CDR1 SEHNR, CDR2 FQNEAQ (reference sequence). With 1 base removed from V and 4 bases from J, the gap between germline ends came to 11 bases. The CDR3 loop is CASSLGLAWYEQYF. The CDR3 coding sequence is TGTGCCAGCAGCTTAGGGCTAGCATGGTACGAGCAGTACTTC.